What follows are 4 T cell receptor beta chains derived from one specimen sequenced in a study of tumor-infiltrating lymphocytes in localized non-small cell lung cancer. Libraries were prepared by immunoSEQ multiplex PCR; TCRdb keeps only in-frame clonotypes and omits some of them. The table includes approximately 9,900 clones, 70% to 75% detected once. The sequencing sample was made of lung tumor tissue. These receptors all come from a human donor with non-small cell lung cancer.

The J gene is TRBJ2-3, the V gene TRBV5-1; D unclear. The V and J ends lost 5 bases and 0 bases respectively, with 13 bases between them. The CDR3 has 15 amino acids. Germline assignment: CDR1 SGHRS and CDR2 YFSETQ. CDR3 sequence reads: CASSSLKTSTDTQYF. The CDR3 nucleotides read TGCGCCAGCAGTTCGCTGAAAACGAGCACAGATACGCAGTATTTT.

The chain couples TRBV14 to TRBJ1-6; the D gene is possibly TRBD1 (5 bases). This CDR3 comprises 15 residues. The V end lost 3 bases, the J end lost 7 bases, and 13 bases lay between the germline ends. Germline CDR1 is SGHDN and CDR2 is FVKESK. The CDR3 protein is CASSQWQGRNSPLHF. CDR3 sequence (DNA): TGTGCCAGCAGCCAGTGGCAGGGTCGGAATTCACCCCTCCACTTT.

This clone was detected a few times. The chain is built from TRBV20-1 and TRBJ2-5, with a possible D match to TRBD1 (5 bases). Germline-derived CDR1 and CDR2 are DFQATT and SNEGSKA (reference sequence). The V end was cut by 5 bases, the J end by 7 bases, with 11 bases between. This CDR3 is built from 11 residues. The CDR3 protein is CSALSQGTQYF. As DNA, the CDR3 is TGCAGTGCTCTGTCTCAGGGGACCCAGTACTTC.

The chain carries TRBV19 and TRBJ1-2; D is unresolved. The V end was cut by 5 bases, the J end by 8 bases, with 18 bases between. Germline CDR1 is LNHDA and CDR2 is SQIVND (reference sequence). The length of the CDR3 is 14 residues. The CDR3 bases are TGTGCCAGTAGTCTCAACCTACATCTCGAGGGCTACACCTTC. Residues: CASSLNLHLEGYTF.